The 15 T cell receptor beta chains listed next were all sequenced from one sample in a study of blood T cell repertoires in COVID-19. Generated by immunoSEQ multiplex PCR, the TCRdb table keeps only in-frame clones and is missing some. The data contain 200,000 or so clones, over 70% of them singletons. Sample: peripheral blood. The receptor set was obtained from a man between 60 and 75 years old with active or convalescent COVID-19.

This chain's CDR3 is CASSQAPPQGAYNEQFF. In DNA form, the CDR3 reads TGTGCCAGCAGCCAAGCCCCTCCCCAGGGGGCTTACAATGAGCAGTTCTTC. V and J are TRBV4-2 and TRBJ2-1, with 8 bases aligning to TRBD1. This CDR3 is 17 amino acids long. Germline CDR1 LGHNA, CDR2 YNFKEQ. V trimming: 1 base; J trimming: 4 bases; junction bases outside the gene matches: 9.

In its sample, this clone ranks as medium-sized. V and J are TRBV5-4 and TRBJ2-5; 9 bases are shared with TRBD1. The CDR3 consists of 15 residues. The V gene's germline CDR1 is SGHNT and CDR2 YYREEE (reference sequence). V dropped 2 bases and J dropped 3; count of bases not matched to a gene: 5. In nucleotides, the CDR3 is TGTGCCAGCAGCTTACTTGGACAGGGGAAAGAGACCCAGTACTTC. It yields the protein CASSLLGQGKETQYF.

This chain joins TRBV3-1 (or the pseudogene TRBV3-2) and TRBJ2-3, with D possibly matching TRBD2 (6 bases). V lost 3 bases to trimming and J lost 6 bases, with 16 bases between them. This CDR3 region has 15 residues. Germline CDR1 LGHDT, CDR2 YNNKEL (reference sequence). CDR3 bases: TGTGCCAGCAGCCAGCGACTAGAGGGCTCGGATACGCAGTATTTT. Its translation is CASSQRLEGSDTQYF.

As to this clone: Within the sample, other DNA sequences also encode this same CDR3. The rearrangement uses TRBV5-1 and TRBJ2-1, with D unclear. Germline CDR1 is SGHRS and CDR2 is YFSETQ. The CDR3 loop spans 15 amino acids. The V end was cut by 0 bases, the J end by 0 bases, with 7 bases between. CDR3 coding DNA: TGCGCCAGCAGCTTGGTTTCCTCCTCCTACAATGAGCAGTTCTTC. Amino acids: CASSLVSSSYNEQFF.

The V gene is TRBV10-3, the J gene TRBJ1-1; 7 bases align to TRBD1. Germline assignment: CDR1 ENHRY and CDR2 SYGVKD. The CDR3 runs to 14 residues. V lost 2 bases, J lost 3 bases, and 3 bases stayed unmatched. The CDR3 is CAISENQGDTEAFF. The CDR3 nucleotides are TGTGCCATCAGTGAGAATCAGGGGGACACTGAAGCTTTCTTT.

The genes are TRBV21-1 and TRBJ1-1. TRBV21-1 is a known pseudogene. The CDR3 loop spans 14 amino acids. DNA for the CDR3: TGTGCCAGCAGCAAAGTTACGGGAAACACTGAAGCTTTCTTT. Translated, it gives CASSKVTGNTEAFF.

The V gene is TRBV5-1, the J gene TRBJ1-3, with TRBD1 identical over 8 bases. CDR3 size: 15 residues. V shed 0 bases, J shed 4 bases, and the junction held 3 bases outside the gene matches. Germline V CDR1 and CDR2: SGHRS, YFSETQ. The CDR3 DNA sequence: TGCGCCAGCAGCTTGGGGACAGGGTGGGGAAACACCATATATTTT. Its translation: CASSLGTGWGNTIYF.

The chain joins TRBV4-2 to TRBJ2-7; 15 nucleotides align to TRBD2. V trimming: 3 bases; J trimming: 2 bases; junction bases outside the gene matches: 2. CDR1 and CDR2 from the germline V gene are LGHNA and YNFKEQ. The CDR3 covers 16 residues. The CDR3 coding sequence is TGTGCCAGCAGCCACCGGACTAGCGGGAGGGCCTACGAGCAGTACTTC. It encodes CASSHRTSGRAYEQYF.

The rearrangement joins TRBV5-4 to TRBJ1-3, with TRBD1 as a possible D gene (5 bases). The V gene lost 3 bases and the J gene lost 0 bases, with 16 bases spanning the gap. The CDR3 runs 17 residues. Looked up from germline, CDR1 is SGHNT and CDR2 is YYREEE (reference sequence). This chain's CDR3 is CASSSRLAGHSGNTIYF. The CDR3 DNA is TGTGCCAGCAGCTCTCGCCTGGCAGGACACTCTGGAAACACCATATATTTT.

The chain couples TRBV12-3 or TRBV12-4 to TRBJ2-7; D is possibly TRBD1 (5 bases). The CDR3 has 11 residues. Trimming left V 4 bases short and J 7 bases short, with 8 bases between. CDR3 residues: CASSYYREQYF. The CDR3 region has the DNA TGTGCCAGCAGTTATTACAGGGAGCAGTACTTC.

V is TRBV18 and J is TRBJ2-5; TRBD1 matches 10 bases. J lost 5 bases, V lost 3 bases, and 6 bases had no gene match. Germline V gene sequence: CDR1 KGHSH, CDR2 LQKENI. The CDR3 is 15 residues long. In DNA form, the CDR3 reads TGTGCCAGCTCACCTATTGGGACAGGGGTGGAGACCCAGTACTTC. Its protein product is CASSPIGTGVETQYF.

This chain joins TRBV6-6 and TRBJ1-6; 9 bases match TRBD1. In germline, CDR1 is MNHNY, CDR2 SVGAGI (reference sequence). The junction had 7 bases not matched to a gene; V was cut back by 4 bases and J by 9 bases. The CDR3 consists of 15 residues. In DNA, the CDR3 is TGTGCCAGCAGTTTGCCGGGACAGGGAGTTTCACCCCTCCACTTT. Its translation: CASSLPGQGVSPLHF.

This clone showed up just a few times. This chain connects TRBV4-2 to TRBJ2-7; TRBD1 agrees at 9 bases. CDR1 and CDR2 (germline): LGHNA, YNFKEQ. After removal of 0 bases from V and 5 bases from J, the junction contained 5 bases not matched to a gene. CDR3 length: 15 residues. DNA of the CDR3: TGTGCCAGCAGCCAAGAAAGTAACAGGGGGCACGAGCAGTACTTC. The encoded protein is CASSQESNRGHEQYF.

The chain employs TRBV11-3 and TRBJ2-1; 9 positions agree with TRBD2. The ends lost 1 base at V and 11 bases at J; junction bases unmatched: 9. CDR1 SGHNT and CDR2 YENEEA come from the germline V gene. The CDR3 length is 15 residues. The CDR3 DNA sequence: TGTGCCAGCAGCTTAGGAGGTAGCGGGAGAAGACAGCAGTTCTTC. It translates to CASSLGGSGRRQQFF.

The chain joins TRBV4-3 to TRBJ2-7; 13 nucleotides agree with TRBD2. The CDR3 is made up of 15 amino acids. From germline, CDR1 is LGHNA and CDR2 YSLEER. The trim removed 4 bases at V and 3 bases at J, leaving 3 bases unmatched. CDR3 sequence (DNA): TGCGCCAGCAGCCTTGGGACTAGCGGGGTCTACGAGCAGTACTTC. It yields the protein CASSLGTSGVYEQYF.